These 7 T cell receptor beta chains were sequenced from one sample in a study of blood T cell repertoires in COVID-19. The table came from immunoSEQ multiplex PCR; TCRdb's copy has only in-frame clones and leaves some out. The sample includes a few hundred thousand clones, approximately 88% seen only once; the top ten take about 9.4%. The sequencing input was PBMCs or T cells enriched from blood (not recorded which). The receptors come from a man aged 18 to 29 with acute COVID-19.

The rearrangement joins TRBV28 to TRBJ2-7, with 9 bases lining up with TRBD1. CDR1 MDHEN and CDR2 SYDVKM come from the germline V gene. V gave up 6 bases and J gave up 4 bases; unmatched junction bases: 10. This CDR3 is 15 amino acids long. The CDR3 DNA follows: TGTGCCAGCAGCCCAGCGAACAGGGGGCGGTACGAGCAGTACTTC. This codes for CASSPANRGRYEQYF.

The J gene is TRBJ2-2, the V gene TRBV2; 9 bases line up with TRBD2. V gave up 3 bases and J gave up 4 bases; unmatched junction bases: 6. This CDR3 contains 16 residues. The germline gives CDR1 SNHLY, CDR2 FYNNEI. CDR3 amino acids: CASSEVSGRGTGELFF. CDR3 nucleotides: TGTGCCAGCAGTGAGGTTAGCGGGAGAGGCACCGGGGAGCTGTTTTTT.

V is TRBV7-9 and J is TRBJ2-3, with TRBD2 matching over 11 bases. Trimming took 4 bases from V and 6 from J; bases not matched to a gene: 3. In germline, CDR1 is SEHNR, CDR2 FQNEAQ (reference sequence). This CDR3 spans 14 amino acids. CDR3 DNA sequence: TGTGCCAGCAGCTCTAGCGGGAGGCTGGATACGCAGTATTTT. It is translated as CASSSSGRLDTQYF.

This clone was seen a single time. The chain uses TRBV7-6 and TRBJ1-2; 7 bases agree with TRBD1. After removal of 3 bases from V and 0 bases from J, the junction contained 7 bases not matched to a gene. This CDR3 has 16 amino acids. The germline CDR1 and CDR2 sequences are SGHVS and FNYEAQ. Here the CDR3 DNA reads TGTGCCAGCAGCTTTCTACAAGGGGGCCCTAACTATGGCTACACCTTC. Protein: CASSFLQGGPNYGYTF.

V is TRBV28 and J is TRBJ1-3; D is ambiguous. This CDR3 spans 12 amino acids. Deletions cut 7 bases from V and 4 bases from J, with 8 bases between. The germline CDR1 and CDR2 sequences are MDHEN and SYDVKM. The CDR3: CASNLEGNTIYF. The CDR3 coding sequence is TGTGCCAGCAACTTAGAAGGAAACACCATATATTTT.

Worth noting for this clone: Other DNA sequences in this specimen translate into the identical CDR3. The chain has TRBV6-5 and TRBJ1-1; D gene uncertain. The CDR3 is 13 amino acids. Between the trimmed V and J ends, which lost 0 bases and 3 bases, there was a span of 5 bases. Germline values: CDR1 MNHEY, CDR2 SVGAGI. This CDR3 is CASSYSRDTEAFF. In DNA form, the CDR3 reads TGTGCCAGCAGTTACTCGAGAGACACTGAAGCTTTCTTT.

The chain uses TRBV5-5 and TRBJ1-1; 9 bases are a match to TRBD1. The germline V gene encodes CDR1 SGHKS and CDR2 YYEKEE (reference sequence). This CDR3 region has 17 residues. V was clipped by 2 bases and J by 6 bases; unmatched bases: 14. CDR3 nucleotides: TGTGCCAGCAGCTTCTTGGGACAGGGTGGGGGTCTGGCTGAAGCTTTCTTT. This codes for CASSFLGQGGGLAEAFF.